This T cell receptor (beta chain) derives from a study of control samples from healthy donors and cancer patients. Assay: immunoSEQ multiplex PCR; the TCRdb copy retains only in-frame clones and omits some. This sample carries about 97,000 clones, around 92% of them seen once, and the ten largest clones take about 2.5%. The germline V gene encodes CDR1 SGHNT and CDR2 YYREEE (reference sequence). Trimming pared 2 bases from V and 4 bases from J, leaving 14 bases between. There are 15 residues in the CDR3. The sample taken for sequencing was blood. The sequence was obtained from a woman aged 18-29 years in good health. The J gene is TRBJ2-3, the V gene TRBV5-4, with a tentative D call TRBD2 (6 bases). The CDR3 spells CASSLGTSLADTQYF. CDR3 nucleotide sequence: TGTGCCAGCAGCTTAGGGACTTCCCTCGCAGATACGCAGTATTTT.